Shown below are 28 T cell receptor beta chains from a single sample sequenced in a study of regulatory T cells in long-lasting Graves disease. Time point of the sample: newly diagnosed GD, antithyroid drugs for less than 3 months. RNA extracted from PBMCs served as the sequencing template. Sequencing libraries for TCR beta were prepared with iRepertoire HTBI primers and Arm-PCR of CDR3 regions. TCRdb reprocessed the multiplex PCR reads with MiXCR, giving one entry per CDR3 protein. Of 200,000 to 250,000 distinct CDR3 sequences in the sample, about 19% were seen once. Source: peripheral blood mononuclear cells (PBMCs), taken at new diagnosis, from a patient treated with antithyroid drugs. The receptors come from a female donor with Graves disease.

This clonotype was seen many times. This chain joins TRBV7-3 and TRBJ2-1, with 8 bases matching TRBD1. The CDR3 consists of 13 residues. The V gene's germline CDR1 is SGHTA and CDR2 FQGTGA. J was trimmed by 7 bases and V by 4 bases; bases with no gene match: 3. CDR3 in amino acids: CASSWTGWNEQFF. Here the CDR3 DNA reads TGTGCCAGCAGCTGGACAGGGTGGAATGAGCAGTTCTTC.

In its sample, this clonotype was seen many times. J is TRBJ1-6 and V is TRBV27, with a possible D match to TRBD1 (6 bases). The CDR3 spans 17 residues. CDR1 is MNHEY and CDR2 is SMNVEV in the germline V gene (reference sequence). V was shortened by 4 bases and J by 4 bases, with 17 bases between the two germline ends. CDR3 region: CASSSATGARYNSPLHF. CDR3 nucleotide sequence: TGTGCCAGCAGTTCCGCAACGGGGGCCCGGTATAATTCACCCCTCCACTTT.

As concerns this clonotype: This may come from a read error, since a much larger clone is one base off. The J gene is TRBJ1-5, the V gene TRBV28; D may be TRBD1 (6 bases). This CDR3 spans 13 amino acids. Trimming pared 7 bases from V and 7 bases from J, leaving 14 bases between. Germline CDR1 and CDR2: MDHEN and SYDVKM. DNA for the CDR3: TGTGCCAGCAACTGGGGGGCTTTACAGCCCCAGCATTTT. It translates to CASNWGALQPQHF.

In this sample, this clonotype turned up many times. The chain is built from TRBV7-9 and TRBJ2-1; 11 bases fit TRBD1. The junction had 10 bases not matched to a gene; V was cut back by 6 bases and J by 0 bases. This CDR3 comprises 18 residues. CDR1 is SEHNR and CDR2 is FQNEAQ in the germline V gene (reference sequence). The CDR3 is CASRPYSGTGGSYNEQFF. The CDR3 DNA follows: TGTGCCAGCAGGCCATACTCCGGGACAGGGGGCTCCTACAATGAGCAGTTCTTC.

The chain uses TRBV9 and TRBJ2-7, with 13 bases matching TRBD2. CDR1 and CDR2 from the germline V gene are SGDLS and YYNGEE. The CDR3 runs 16 residues. V lost 4 bases, J lost 7 bases, and 11 bases stayed unmatched. The CDR3 region is CASSLSMGLAGSEQYF. CDR3 sequence (DNA): TGTGCCAGCAGCCTTAGCATGGGACTAGCGGGAAGTGAGCAGTACTTC.

There are many counts of this clonotype. The rearrangement uses TRBV27 and TRBJ1-1, with 9 bases fitting TRBD1. The germline V gene has CDR1 MNHEY and CDR2 SMNVEV (reference sequence). V gave up 7 bases and J gave up 4 bases; unmatched junction bases: 13. The CDR3 length is 16 residues. The CDR3 reads CASIPLPGQGLTEAFF. The DNA for the CDR3 is TGTGCCAGCATACCGCTCCCGGGACAGGGCCTCACTGAAGCTTTCTTT.

This clonotype was seen repeatedly, ten times or more. This chain uses TRBV12-3 or TRBV12-4 with TRBJ2-2, with no clear D. The CDR3 is 13 residues long. V lost 2 bases, J lost 6 bases, and 7 bases lay in between. As DNA, the CDR3 is TGTGCCAGCAGTTTATTAGGTTCCGGGGAGCTGTTTTTT. Residues: CASSLLGSGELFF.

V gene TRBV5-6 combines with J gene TRBJ2-1; 14 bases match TRBD2. Losses at the gene ends were 5 bases for V and 10 bases for J; bases not matched to a gene: 5. Germline CDR1 and CDR2: SGHDT and YYEEEE. The CDR3 is 14 residues long. As DNA, the CDR3 is TGTGCCAGCAGTCGACTAGCGGGAGGGTGGGAGCAGTTCTTC. This gives the protein CASSRLAGGWEQFF.

This clonotype was observed many times. The CDR3 nucleotides read TGTGCCAGCAGCCAAGGGGGGGAGAGGGGAGATACGCAGTATTTT. Translating gives CASSQGGERGDTQYF. The chain recombines TRBV7-2 with TRBJ2-3, with D maybe TRBD2 (7 bases). Germline values: CDR1 SGHTA, CDR2 FQGNSA. The V gene lost 5 bases and the J gene lost 5 bases, with 17 bases spanning the gap. The CDR3 loop spans 15 amino acids.

This clonotype was seen a few times. It may be a read error: a sequence one base away is much more abundant. V gene TRBV27 combines with J gene TRBJ1-1, with D perhaps TRBD1 (5 bases). The CDR3 is 15 amino acids. Germline CDR1 MNHEY, CDR2 SMNVEV (reference sequence). CDR3 sequence (DNA): TGTGCCAGCAGCCGTCCCACAGGAACGAACGCTGAAGCTTTCTTT. Amino acid sequence: CASSRPTGTNAEAFF.

This sequence joins TRBV20-1 and TRBJ2-3; 8 nucleotides line up with TRBD1. There are 12 residues in the CDR3. Trimming took 7 bases from V and 4 from J; bases not matched to a gene: 4. In germline, CDR1 is DFQATT, CDR2 SNEGSKA (reference sequence). The CDR3 DNA is TGCAGTGTAGGACAGGGCCCAGATACGCAGTATTTT. The encoded protein is CSVGQGPDTQYF.

At least ten counts were recorded for this clonotype. V usage is TRBV7-2 and J usage is TRBJ1-1; D uncertain. CDR3 length: 17 amino acids. From germline, CDR1 is SGHTA and CDR2 FQGNSA. Deletions cut 5 bases from V and 4 bases from J, with 23 bases between. This chain's CDR3 is CASSHIGVLKPGTEAFF. The DNA of the CDR3 is TGTGCCAGCAGCCATATCGGGGTCCTCAAGCCGGGCACTGAAGCTTTCTTT. Full variable domain (rest looked up from reference TRBV7-2 and TRBJ1-1): GAGVSQSPSNKVTEKGKDVELRCDPISGHTALYWYRQSLGQGLEFLIYFQGNSAPDKSGLPSDRFSAERTGGSVSTLTIQRTQQEDSAVYLCASSHIGVLKPGTEAFFGQGTRLTVV.

As regards this clonotype: The junction departs from germline at one end; a sequencing error may be responsible. The chain recombines TRBV10-3 with TRBJ2-6; 8 bases agree with TRBD1. CDR1 and CDR2 from the germline V gene are ENHRY and SYGVKD. The CDR3 loop spans 15 amino acids. CDR3 loop: CASSERQGGANVLTF. As DNA, the CDR3 is TGTGCCAGCAGTGAGCGACAGGGGGGGGCCAACGTCCTGACTTTC.

This chain joins TRBV4-3 and TRBJ2-5; 7 bases are a match to TRBD1. In germline, CDR1 is LGHNA, CDR2 YSLEER. This CDR3 comprises 14 residues. V gave up 2 bases and J gave up 3 bases; unmatched junction bases: 3. The CDR3 DNA follows: TGCGCCAGCAGCCAATCCACAGGGGAAGAGACCCAGTACTTC. Translating it yields CASSQSTGEETQYF.

The chain couples TRBV5-1 to TRBJ1-5; no clear D. Germline V CDR1 and CDR2: SGHRS, YFSETQ. The V gene lost 1 base and the J gene lost 2 bases, with 4 bases spanning the gap. The CDR3 sequence is 13 residues long. CDR3 sequence: CASSLKGNQPQHF. CDR3 DNA sequence: TGCGCCAGCAGCTTGAAAGGCAATCAGCCCCAGCATTTT.

This clonotype appeared many times. V and J are TRBV6-2 or TRBV6-3 and TRBJ1-1; D gene uncertain. CDR1 is MNHEY and CDR2 is SVGEGT in the germline V gene. This CDR3 is built from 14 residues. The ends were cut back, 6 bases at V and 1 base at J, with 12 bases in the middle. The chain's CDR3 is CASSPTPKNTEAFF. DNA for the CDR3: TGTGCCAGCAGCCCCACCCCTAAGAACACTGAAGCTTTCTTT.

This clonotype occurred many times. The CDR3 reads CASSFGQGIGTEAFF. The CDR3, as DNA: TGTGCCAGCAGCTTCGGACAGGGGATAGGGACTGAAGCTTTCTTT. The V and J genes are TRBV11-2 and TRBJ1-1; the match to TRBD1 covers 9 bases. The CDR3 is made up of 15 amino acids. The germline V gene has CDR1 SGHAT and CDR2 FQNNGV. The V and J ends lost 3 bases and 5 bases, in that order; junction bases with no gene match: 7.

The chain links TRBV7-9 to TRBJ1-1; TRBD1 agrees at 7 bases. V trimming: 6 bases; J trimming: 11 bases; junction bases outside the gene matches: 6. From germline, CDR1 is SEHNR and CDR2 FQNEAQ (reference sequence). There are 11 residues in the CDR3. CDR3: CASSSDRLAFF. Here the CDR3 DNA reads TGTGCCAGCAGTTCGGACAGGCTGGCTTTCTTT.

This clonotype was observed many times. V is TRBV11-3 and J is TRBJ1-2; 8 bases match TRBD1. This CDR3 is 13 amino acids long. Trimming took 5 bases from V and 6 from J; bases not matched to a gene: 5. Germline CDR1 reads SGHNT; CDR2 reads YENEEA. The CDR3 is CASSRQGLDGYTF. DNA of the CDR3: TGTGCCAGCAGCAGACAGGGGCTGGATGGCTACACCTTC.

This clonotype was observed a few times. DNA of the CDR3: TGTGCCAGCAGCCAAGACTCTTGGGGACAGGGGGCAAATGAGCAGTTCTTC. Protein: CASSQDSWGQGANEQFF. This chain joins TRBV14 and TRBJ2-1; 12 bases are shared with TRBD1. The V gene's germline CDR1 is SGHDN and CDR2 FVKESK. The CDR3 sequence is 17 residues long. J gave up 7 bases and V 0 bases, and 7 bases lay outside the gene matches.

This sequence joins TRBV6-1 and TRBJ2-1; D remains unclear. Germline CDR1 reads MNHNS; CDR2 reads SASEGT. The CDR3 runs to 12 residues. V was trimmed by 6 bases and J by 4 bases, leaving 7 bases between them. CDR3 protein: CASRSDYNEQFF. The DNA of the CDR3 is TGTGCCAGCAGGAGCGATTACAATGAGCAGTTCTTC.

This clonotype was observed many times. The chain is built from TRBV12-3 or TRBV12-4 and TRBJ1-1; 9 bases fit TRBD1. There are 15 residues in the CDR3. V lost 7 bases, J lost 5 bases, and 11 bases stayed unmatched. CDR3 protein: CASINWETGGTEAFF. In nucleotides, the CDR3 is TGTGCCAGCATTAATTGGGAGACAGGGGGAACTGAAGCTTTCTTT.

This clonotype showed up just a few times. The chain joins TRBV9 to TRBJ2-3, with a tentative D call TRBD2 (6 bases). The CDR3 is made up of 15 amino acids. Trimming stripped 0 bases from V and 0 bases from J, with 8 bases between. Germline V gene lookup returns CDR1 SGDLS and CDR2 YYNGEE. The CDR3 DNA reads as TGTGCCAGCAGCGTAGAGCGGGTTAGCACAGATACGCAGTATTTT. Encoded protein: CASSVERVSTDTQYF.

On this clonotype itself: With a much larger clone just one base away, this may be a read error. V is TRBV28 and J is TRBJ2-3; maybe TRBD1 (5 bases). The CDR3 spans 14 residues. Germline values: CDR1 MDHEN, CDR2 SYDVKM. In DNA, the CDR3 is TGTGCCAGCAGTTCTGGGGATTTCACAGGTACGCAGTATTTT. It specifies CASSSGDFTGTQYF.

A remark on this clonotype: Since a much larger clone is just one base distant, this may be a read error. This sequence joins TRBV19 and TRBJ2-4; 7 bases are a match to TRBD1. The V segment lost 2 bases and the J segment 13 bases; nucleotides outside the gene matches: 14. The CDR3 runs 15 residues. Germline CDR1 and CDR2: LNHDA and SQIVND (reference sequence). CDR3 protein: CASSISHDRANEQYF. DNA for the CDR3: TGTGCCAGTAGTATATCGCATGACAGGGCTAATGAGCAGTACTTC.

Comments on this clonotype: This is likely an artifact of a read error, given a far larger clone one base away. V gene TRBV5-8 combines with J gene TRBJ2-7; unclear D gene. There are 13 residues in the CDR3. CDR1 SGHTS and CDR2 YDEGEE come from the germline V gene. The CDR3 DNA follows: TGCGCCGGCAGCTCCCGCAGCTCCTACGAGCAGTACTTC. Translation: CAGSSRSSYEQYF.

This clonotype was seen ten or more times. The chain joins TRBV7-2 to TRBJ1-5, with no clear D. This CDR3 is built from 13 residues. Per the germline V gene, CDR1 is SGHTA and CDR2 is FQGNSA. The V end was cut by 7 bases, the J end by 4 bases, with 11 bases between. CDR3 region: CASNSNRNQPQHF. The DNA for the CDR3 is TGTGCCAGCAACTCGAACCGGAATCAGCCCCAGCATTTT.

This clonotype was recorded at least ten times. The gene calls are TRBV18 and TRBJ2-2, with 7 nucleotides matching TRBD1. After removal of 6 bases from V and 2 bases from J, the junction contained 6 bases not matched to a gene. The CDR3 is 15 residues long. Germline lookup yields CDR1 KGHSH and CDR2 LQKENI. The CDR3 spells CASSLGQANTGELFF. CDR3 sequence (DNA): TGTGCCAGCTCGCTTGGACAGGCAAACACCGGGGAGCTGTTTTTT.